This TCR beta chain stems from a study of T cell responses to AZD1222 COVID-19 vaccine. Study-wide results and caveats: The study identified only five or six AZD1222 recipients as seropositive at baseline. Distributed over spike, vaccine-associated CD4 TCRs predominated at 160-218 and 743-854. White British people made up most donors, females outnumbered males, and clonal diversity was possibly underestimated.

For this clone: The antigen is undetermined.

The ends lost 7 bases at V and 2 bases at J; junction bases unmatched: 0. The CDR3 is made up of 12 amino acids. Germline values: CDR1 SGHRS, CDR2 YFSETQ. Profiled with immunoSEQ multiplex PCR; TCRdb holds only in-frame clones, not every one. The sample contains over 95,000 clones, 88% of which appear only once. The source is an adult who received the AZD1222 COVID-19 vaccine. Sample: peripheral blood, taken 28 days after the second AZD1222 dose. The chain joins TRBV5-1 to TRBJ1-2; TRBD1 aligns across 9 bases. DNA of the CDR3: TGCGCCAGCGGACAGGGGAACTATGGCTACACCTTC. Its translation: CASGQGNYGYTF.